This T cell receptor beta chain comes out of a study of T cells after yellow fever vaccination (dated by TCRdb to between 2019 and 2020). Some background on the complete study: Libraries from fractions with low cell numbers were prepared with the SMART-Seq v4 Ultra Low Input RNA kit. To follow T-cell clones before and after both primary and booster YFV17D yellow fever vaccination, bulk TCR alpha and beta repertoires underwent longitudinal sequencing. Two healthy male donors made up the cohort, one aged 18 to 30 years and the other aged 30 to 39 years. Blood was drawn at multiple timepoints before and after primary and secondary immunization, with bulk PBMC replicates and cell subsets isolated. Paper-wide results and their limitations: Because only two donors were included in the study, the extent to which the findings can be generalized is limited. A small share of clonotypes occurred in both CD4 and CD8 compartments, likely arising from convergent recombination. The secondary T-cell response was weaker than the primary response but faster, peaking on day 5 instead of day 15. Computational filtering was needed because FACS-sorted repertoires could contain abundant contaminating clonotypes from the bulk population. Most clones expanded after primary vaccination were re-detected after the booster (around 96% of CD4 and about nine tenths of CD8), suggesting broad memory maintenance.

This specimen's treatment or condition label, interpreted: live attenuated yellow fever vaccine strain. A standard Ficoll-Paque protocol was used to isolate PBMCs from peripheral blood. Epitope-specific CD8 T cells were sorted with a dextramer loaded with the yellow fever NS4B epitope peptide, together with anti-CD3 and anti-CD8 staining. RNA was extracted with TriZol from bulk PBMCs, CD4 and CD8 fractions, and dextramer-positive and dextramer-negative fractions. Synthesis of TCR cDNA relied on 5'RACE template switching, a step that introduced a universal primer site along with unique molecular identifiers. Priming of cDNA synthesis was performed from both the TCR alpha and TCR beta constant segments. Library amplification involved two PCR steps, and the second step added sample barcodes and sequencing adapters. Sequencing of libraries was done on Illumina HiSeq 2500 (2x100 bp) or NovaSeq (2x150 bp). Concerning the study's data processing: Demultiplexing of reads and collapsing into UMI consensus sequences were performed with MIGEC, and V(D)J alignment was carried out with MiXCR. Clonotypes responding to the vaccine were identified with edgeR on replicate PBMC samples, with the criteria of FDR below 0.01 and a log2 fold change above 5 up to day 15. Each bulk clonotype received a CD4 or CD8 identity based on whether the sequenced CD4 or CD8 repertoire contained that clonotype at higher abundance. Clonotypes enriched at least 10-fold in dextramer-positive versus dextramer-negative fractions were classed as NS4B-specific, and CD4-biased clonotypes were left out. The public reads were reanalyzed by TCRdb: fastp trimming at Q25, MiXCR alignment, in-frame beta chains only. Entries are consolidated by CDR3 protein sequence, retaining the most common genes and DNA. TCRdb, not the authors, supplied the V and J calls. For this sample there are some 96,000 distinct CDR3 sequences; roughly 10% appear just once. Around a sixth of the sample is taken by the ten largest.

The CDR3 runs 17 amino acids, cysteine and phenylalanine included. The only DNA kept is the CDR3, 51 bases in frame from the first base. The germline V gene (reference sequence) provides CDR1 MNHEY and CDR2 SMNVEV. Relative to germline, V is missing 5 bases and J is missing 1 base, with 11 bases of the junction outside any gene match. This clonotype was found a few times. Nothing much larger sits one base from this clone, and base qualities are not available. The sequence came from a man younger than 35 who received the YFV17D yellow fever vaccine. This chain is built from TRBV27 and TRBJ2-1; 7 central nucleotides agree with TRBD1. This material consisted of CD8+ T cells not binding an NS4B(214-222) dextramer, sorted from PBMCs, taken about 2 weeks after the first yellow fever vaccination. Taken with the paper, the label for cell subset or site translates to: NS4B epitope dextramer-negative CD8 T cells. The DNA is as follows: TGTGCCAGCAGTCCTATGCCGCCGGGACAGTCCTACAATGAGCAGTTCTTC. This sequence encodes CASSPMPPGQSYNEQFF.